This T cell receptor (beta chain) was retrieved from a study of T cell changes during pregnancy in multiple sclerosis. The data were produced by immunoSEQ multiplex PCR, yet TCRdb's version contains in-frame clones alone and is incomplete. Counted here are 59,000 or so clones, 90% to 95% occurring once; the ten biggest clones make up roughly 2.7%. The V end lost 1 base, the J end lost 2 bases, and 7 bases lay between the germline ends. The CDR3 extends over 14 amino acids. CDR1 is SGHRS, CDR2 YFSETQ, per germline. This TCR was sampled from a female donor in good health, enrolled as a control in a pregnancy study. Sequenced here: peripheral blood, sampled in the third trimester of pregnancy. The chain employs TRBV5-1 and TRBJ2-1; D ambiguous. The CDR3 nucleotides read TGCGCCAGCAGCTTGAGCAGGACCTACAATGAGCAGTTCTTC. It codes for CASSLSRTYNEQFF.